This T cell receptor (beta chain) originates from a study of blood T cells in healthy people across ages. Notes on the study in general: More naive CD4+ cells and higher diversity marked long-lived donors relative to aged donors.

The CDR3 has 10 amino acids. Between the trimmed V and J ends, which lost 4 bases and 3 bases, there was a span of 4 bases. Germline V gene data show CDR1 as GTSNPN and CDR2 as SVGIG (reference sequence). Turning to this clonotype: What it binds is not known.

A sample-barcoded 5' primer and a J-beta primer mix were used in a second PCR of roughly 6 to 11 cycles. TCRdb reprocessed the 5' RACE reads with MiXCR, giving one entry per CDR3 protein. The data hold approximately 1,000,000 distinct CDR3 sequences, with around 43% observed a single time. The sequencing input was blood. V usage is TRBV30 and J usage is TRBJ2-7, with D unresolved. This clonotype originated in a woman in her fifties or sixties in good health. CDR3 sequence reads: CAWKNYEQYF. The DNA of the CDR3 is TGTGCCTGGAAGAACTACGAGCAGTACTTC.